What follows are 25 T cell receptor beta chains derived from one specimen sequenced in a study of T cell responses to AZD1222 COVID-19 vaccine. The data were produced by immunoSEQ multiplex PCR, yet TCRdb's version contains in-frame clones alone and is incomplete. The top ten clones hold less than 5.5% of a sample with roughly 80,000 clones, around nine tenths of them seen once. Sequenced here: peripheral blood, sampled on day 0 of MenACWY control vaccination. The source of these receptors is an adult in good health.

The chain is built from TRBV5-6 and TRBJ2-7; 11 positions agree with TRBD2. Germline trimming cut 4 bases from V and 6 bases from J; bases unmatched to any gene: 12. Per germline, CDR1 SGHDT and CDR2 YYEEEE. The CDR3 runs to 16 residues. This CDR3 is CASSPGLAAPVVEQYF. The CDR3 region has the DNA TGTGCCAGCAGCCCGGGACTAGCGGCCCCCGTTGTCGAGCAGTACTTC.

The genes are TRBV25-1 and TRBJ2-3; 10 nucleotides agree with TRBD2. The V gene's germline CDR1 is MGHDK and CDR2 SYGVNS. The CDR3 totals 17 residues. The V segment lost 4 bases and the J segment 2 bases; nucleotides outside the gene matches: 9. DNA for the CDR3: TGTGCCAGCAGTGGTCTAGCGGGAGCGAGGGCCACAGATACGCAGTATTTT. Translated: CASSGLAGARATDTQYF.

V usage is TRBV9 and J usage is TRBJ2-2; the match to TRBD1 covers 7 bases. The CDR3 extends over 16 amino acids. With V trimmed by 4 bases and J by 6 bases, 12 bases remained unmatched. Germline V CDR1 and CDR2: SGDLS, YYNGEE. The CDR3 reads CASSLRDRASAGELFF. The CDR3 DNA sequence: TGTGCCAGCAGCCTCCGCGACAGGGCCTCGGCCGGGGAGCTGTTTTTT.

The chain combines TRBV2 with TRBJ1-6; 10 nucleotides line up with TRBD1. V shed 6 bases and J 11 bases; nucleotides not matched to a gene: 1. Germline lookup yields CDR1 SNHLY and CDR2 FYNNEI. The CDR3 sequence is 12 residues long. The CDR3 DNA reads as TGTGCCAGCAGAGGGACAGGGGCACCCCTCCACTTT. Protein: CASRGTGAPLHF.

The rearrangement links TRBV6-4 to TRBJ2-3, with 13 bases matching TRBD2. The CDR3 is 16 amino acids. Germline loops: CDR1 MRHNA, CDR2 SNTAGT. V was clipped by 4 bases and J by 4 bases; unmatched bases: 5. CDR3 residues: CASSATSGGGADTQYF. Here the CDR3 DNA reads TGTGCCAGCAGTGCTACTAGCGGGGGGGGCGCAGATACGCAGTATTTT.

The rearrangement links TRBV19 to TRBJ2-1; D gene ambiguous. This CDR3 comprises 13 residues. Germline-derived CDR1 and CDR2 are LNHDA and SQIVND (reference sequence). Trimming took 5 bases from V and 0 from J, leaving 5 bases between them. The CDR3 sequence: CASSLSSYNEQFF. The CDR3 nucleotides are TGTGCCAGTAGTCTTAGCTCCTACAATGAGCAGTTCTTC.

This rearrangement joins TRBV28 to TRBJ2-6; no clear D. The V end was cut by 3 bases, the J end by 4 bases, with 10 bases between. Per germline, CDR1 MDHEN and CDR2 SYDVKM. The CDR3 has 15 residues. CDR3 sequence reads: CASSFRMSGANVLTF. Here the CDR3 DNA reads TGTGCCAGCAGTTTCCGGATGTCAGGGGCCAACGTCCTGACTTTC.

This clone was seen more than once but under ten times. This sample also contains other DNA sequences that code for the same CDR3. The gene calls are TRBV28 and TRBJ2-7, with TRBD1 matching 10 bases. The CDR3 runs 15 residues. Germline-derived CDR1 and CDR2 are MDHEN and SYDVKM. With V trimmed by 6 bases and J by 2 bases, 7 bases remained unmatched. CDR3 amino acids: CASRTPGQGTYEQYF. In DNA, the CDR3 is TGTGCCAGCAGAACACCGGGACAGGGGACCTACGAGCAGTACTTC.

The V call is TRBV11-3, the J call TRBJ2-7; possibly TRBD2 for D (6 bases). V dropped 1 base and J dropped 3 bases, with 7 bases sitting between them. Germline V gene sequence: CDR1 SGHNT, CDR2 YENEEA. CDR3 length equals 13 residues. The CDR3 here is CASSLGAGYEQYF. As DNA, the CDR3 is TGTGCCAGCAGCTTAGGAGCGGGCTACGAGCAGTACTTC.

The chain combines TRBV7-9 with TRBJ1-1; D possibly corresponds to TRBD1 (6 bases). The ends were cut back, 1 base at V and 4 bases at J, with 10 bases in the middle. Germline CDR1 and CDR2: SEHNR and FQNEAQ (reference sequence). The CDR3 is made up of 14 amino acids. CDR3 in amino acids: CASSLGQVGTEAFF. The CDR3 DNA follows: TGTGCCAGCAGCTTAGGACAGGTCGGCACTGAAGCTTTCTTT.

DNA of the CDR3: TGTGCCAGCAGTTACACTGGACAGGACACTGAAGCTTTCTTT. It translates to CASSYTGQDTEAFF. This sequence joins TRBV6-5 and TRBJ1-1; 7 bases map to TRBD1. This CDR3 has 14 amino acids. Losses at the gene ends were 2 bases for V and 3 bases for J; bases not matched to a gene: 3. CDR1 is MNHEY, CDR2 SVGAGI, per germline.

The chain joins TRBV5-1 to TRBJ2-7; D may be TRBD2 (6 bases). Trimming pared 4 bases from V and 2 bases from J, leaving 19 bases between. CDR1 is SGHRS and CDR2 is YFSETQ in the germline V gene. The CDR3 has 16 residues. CDR3 sequence (DNA): TGCGCCAGCAGCCCCACGGGAGACCGACCTCCCTACGAGCAGTACTTC. Encoded protein: CASSPTGDRPPYEQYF.

The V and J genes are TRBV6-2 or TRBV6-3 and TRBJ1-1; D is unresolved. Trimming removed 6 bases at V and 3 bases at J, with 8 bases between. CDR1 is MNHEY and CDR2 is SVGEGT in the germline V gene. The CDR3 runs 12 residues. The CDR3 DNA reads as TGTGCCAGCAGCCCGCAGTACACTGAAGCTTTCTTT. It codes for CASSPQYTEAFF.

This clone was observed once. The chain has TRBV9 and TRBJ1-1, with D hard to call. The germline V gene has CDR1 SGDLS and CDR2 YYNGEE. Trimming pared 4 bases from V and 1 base from J, leaving 11 bases between. The CDR3 contains 14 residues. CDR3 DNA: TGTGCCAGCAGCCCCGGCGGGGAGAACACTGAAGCTTTCTTT. Residues: CASSPGGENTEAFF.

V is TRBV3-1 (or the pseudogene TRBV3-2) and J is TRBJ2-2; D uncertain. CDR1 and CDR2 from the germline V gene are LGHDT and YNNKEL (reference sequence). CDR3 size: 13 residues. Trimming left V 4 bases short and J 4 bases short, with 7 bases between. In DNA, the CDR3 is TGTGCCAGCAGCCCTCGGGCCACCGGGGAGCTGTTTTTT. This gives the protein CASSPRATGELFF.

The V gene is TRBV6-5, the J gene TRBJ2-3, with a possible D match to TRBD2 (6 bases). The V end was cut by 5 bases, the J end by 0 bases, with 12 bases between. The CDR3 is 15 residues long. In germline, CDR1 is MNHEY, CDR2 SVGAGI. The CDR3 DNA follows: TGTGCCAGCAGTCCCAGGGACTCCAGCACAGATACGCAGTATTTT. As protein: CASSPRDSSTDTQYF.

This clone was seen more than once but under ten times. CDR3 region: CASGLEGSGNTIYF. The DNA of the CDR3 is TGCGCCAGCGGTCTAGAGGGGTCGGGAAACACCATATATTTT. The chain is built from TRBV5-1 and TRBJ1-3; D perhaps matches TRBD1 (5 bases). The ends were cut back, 7 bases at V and 4 bases at J, with 15 bases in the middle. Germline values: CDR1 SGHRS, CDR2 YFSETQ. The CDR3 is 14 residues long.

V gene TRBV29-1 combines with J gene TRBJ1-1, with 9 bases matching TRBD1. The CDR3 extends over 14 amino acids. CDR1 SQVTM and CDR2 ANQGSEA come from the germline V gene. With 3 bases clipped from V and 4 bases from J, the junction kept 6 bases outside the gene matches. For the CDR3, the DNA is TGCAGCGTTGACTCCGCGACAGGGGGCACTGAAGCTTTCTTT. This translates into CSVDSATGGTEAFF.

The chain joins TRBV4-3 to TRBJ2-7; D tentatively fits TRBD1 or TRBD2 (5 bases each). Trimming removed 2 bases at V and 2 bases at J, with 13 bases between. The CDR3 extends over 15 amino acids. Looked up from germline, CDR1 is LGHNA and CDR2 is YSLEER. The CDR3 here is CASSQSGTITYEQYF. The CDR3 DNA reads as TGCGCCAGCAGCCAATCCGGGACGATCACCTACGAGCAGTACTTC.

The V gene is TRBV12-3 or TRBV12-4, the J gene TRBJ2-1; no reliable D call. V shed 3 bases and J shed 4 bases, with 7 bases lying between them. This CDR3 has 13 residues. CDR3 nucleotides: TGTGCCAGCAGTTTCCTAGGGTACAATGAGCAGTTCTTC. This gives the protein CASSFLGYNEQFF.

The chain uses TRBV6-5 and TRBJ2-2; 8 bases are a match to TRBD2. Germline CDR1 MNHEY, CDR2 SVGAGI. Trimming at V came to 7 bases and at J to 5 bases, leaving 6 bases not matched to a gene. The CDR3 has 14 amino acids. The CDR3 bases are TGTGCCAGCAAGTTAGCGGGAATGACCGGGGAGCTGTTTTTT. Its translation: CASKLAGMTGELFF.

The chain's CDR3 is CASSELAGDAKTQYF. CDR3 sequence (DNA): TGTGCCAGCAGTGAACTAGCGGGGGACGCTAAGACCCAGTACTTC. This sequence joins TRBV2 and TRBJ2-5, with TRBD2 matching over 10 bases. This CDR3 contains 15 residues. The germline CDR1 and CDR2 sequences are SNHLY and FYNNEI. V was pared by 2 bases and J by 6 bases, with 6 bases of the junction left unmatched.

This chain connects TRBV6-5 to TRBJ1-4; no clear D gene. The length of the CDR3 is 13 residues. Germline assignment: CDR1 MNHEY and CDR2 SVGAGI. Deletions cut 6 bases from V and 2 bases from J, with 7 bases between. The CDR3 spells CASRTGTNEKLFF. CDR3 nucleotides: TGTGCCAGCAGAACCGGGACTAATGAAAAACTGTTTTTT.

The CDR3 DNA follows: TGTGCCAGCAGTTTCAGCCCTGCGGAGACCCAGTACTTC. It encodes CASSFSPAETQYF. V and J are TRBV27 and TRBJ2-5, with D unresolved. Deletions cut 3 bases from V and 5 bases from J, with 10 bases between. The germline V gene has CDR1 MNHEY and CDR2 SMNVEV (reference sequence). The CDR3 has 13 residues.

The chain joins TRBV7-2 to TRBJ2-5, with D perhaps TRBD1 (6 bases). Trimming removed 0 bases from V and 5 bases from J, with 13 bases in between. Germline V CDR1 and CDR2: SGHTA, FQGNSA. This CDR3 is 15 amino acids long. The CDR3 reads CASSLAGAEMETQYF. The DNA for the CDR3 is TGTGCCAGCAGCTTAGCGGGGGCCGAAATGGAGACCCAGTACTTC.